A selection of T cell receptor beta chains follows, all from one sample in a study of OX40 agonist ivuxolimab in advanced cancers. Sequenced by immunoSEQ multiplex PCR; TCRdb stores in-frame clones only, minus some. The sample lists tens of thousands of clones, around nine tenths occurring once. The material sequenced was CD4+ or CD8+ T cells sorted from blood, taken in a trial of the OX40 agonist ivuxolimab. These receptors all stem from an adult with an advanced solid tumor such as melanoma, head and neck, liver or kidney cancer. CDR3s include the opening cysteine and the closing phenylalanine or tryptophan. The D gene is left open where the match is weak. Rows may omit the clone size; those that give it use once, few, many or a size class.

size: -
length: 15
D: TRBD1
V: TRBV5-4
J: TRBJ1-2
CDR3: CASSLPGGAVNGYTF
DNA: TGTGCCAGCAGCTTACCAGGGGGCGCGGTAAACGGCTACACCTTC

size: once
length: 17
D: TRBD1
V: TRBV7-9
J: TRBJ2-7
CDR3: CASSLAGTGIMGYEQYF
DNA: TGTGCCAGCAGCTTAGCGGGGACAGGGATTATGGGCTACGAGCAGTACTTC

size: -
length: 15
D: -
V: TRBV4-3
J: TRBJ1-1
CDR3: CASSQDRWGITEAFF
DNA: TGCGCCAGCAGCCAAGATCGATGGGGTATCACTGAAGCTTTCTTT

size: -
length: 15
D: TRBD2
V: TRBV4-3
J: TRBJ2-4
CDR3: CASSQEASGIGIQYF
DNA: TGCGCCAGCAGCCAAGAGGCTAGCGGTATTGGCATTCAGTACTTC

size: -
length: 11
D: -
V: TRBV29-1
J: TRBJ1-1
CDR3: CSVAQNTEAFF
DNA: TGCAGCGTTGCCCAGAACACTGAAGCTTTCTTT

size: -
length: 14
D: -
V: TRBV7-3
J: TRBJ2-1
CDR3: CASSLSPTYNEQFF
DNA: TGTGCCAGCAGCTTATCCCCCACCTACAATGAGCAGTTCTTC

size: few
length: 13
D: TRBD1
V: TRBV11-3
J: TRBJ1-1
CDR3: CASSFGQGDEAFF
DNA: TGTGCCAGCAGCTTTGGACAGGGCGATGAAGCTTTCTTT

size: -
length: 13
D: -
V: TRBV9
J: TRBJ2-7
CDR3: CASSAPDRDEQYF
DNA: TGTGCCAGCAGCGCACCGGACAGAGACGAGCAGTACTTC

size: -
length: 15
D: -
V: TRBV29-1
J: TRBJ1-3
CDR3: CSVSIWGPSGNTIYF
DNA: TGCAGCGTCTCGATATGGGGTCCGTCTGGAAACACCATATATTTT

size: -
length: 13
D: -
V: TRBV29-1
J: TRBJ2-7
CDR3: CSVWLKASYEQYF
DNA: TGCAGCGTTTGGTTAAAGGCCTCCTACGAGCAGTACTTC

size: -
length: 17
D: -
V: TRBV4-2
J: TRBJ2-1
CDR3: CASSQDWVGSSYNEQFF
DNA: TGTGCCAGCAGCCAAGATTGGGTAGGGAGCTCCTACAATGAGCAGTTCTTC

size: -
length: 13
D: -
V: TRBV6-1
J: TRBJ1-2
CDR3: CASSEDPYYGYTF
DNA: TGTGCCAGCAGCGAAGACCCCTACTATGGCTACACCTTC

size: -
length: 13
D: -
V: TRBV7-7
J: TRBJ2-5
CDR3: CASSLNQERSQYF
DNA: TGTGCTAGCAGCTTAAACCAGGAAAGGTCCCAGTACTTC

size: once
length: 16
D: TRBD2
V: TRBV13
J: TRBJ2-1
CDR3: CASSLGGRGTYNEQFF
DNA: TGTGCCAGCAGCTTAGGCGGGAGGGGGACCTACAATGAGCAGTTCTTC

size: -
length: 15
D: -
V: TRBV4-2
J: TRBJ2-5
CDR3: CASSRLLGERETQYF
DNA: TGTGCCAGCAGCCGCTTACTAGGTGAGAGGGAGACCCAGTACTTC

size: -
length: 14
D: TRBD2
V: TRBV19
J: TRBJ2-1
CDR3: CASSAGDSYNEQFF
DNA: TGTGCCAGTAGCGCGGGGGACTCCTACAATGAGCAGTTCTTC

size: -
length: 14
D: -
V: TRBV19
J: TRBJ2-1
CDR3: CASSIDQWDNEQFF
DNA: TGTGCCAGTAGTATAGATCAATGGGACAATGAGCAGTTCTTC

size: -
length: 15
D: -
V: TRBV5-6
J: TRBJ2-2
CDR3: CASSLGSSEPSELFF
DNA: TGTGCCAGCAGCTTGGGCTCTAGCGAGCCGTCCGAGCTGTTTTTT

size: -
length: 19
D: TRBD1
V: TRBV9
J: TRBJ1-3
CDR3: CASSNPTGRVLSSGNTIYF
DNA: TGTGCCAGCAGCAACCCGACAGGGCGCGTCCTTTCCTCTGGAAACACCATATATTTT

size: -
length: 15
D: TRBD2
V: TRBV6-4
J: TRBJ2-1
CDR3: CASSLAGGPGNEQFF
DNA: TGTGCCAGCAGTCTAGCGGGAGGGCCTGGTAATGAGCAGTTCTTC

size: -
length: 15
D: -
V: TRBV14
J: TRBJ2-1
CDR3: CASSQVGGGYNEQFF
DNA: TGTGCCAGCAGCCAAGTAGGGGGAGGCTACAATGAGCAGTTCTTC

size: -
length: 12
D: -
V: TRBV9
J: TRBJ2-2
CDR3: CASSDNTGELFF
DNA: TGTGCCAGCAGCGACAACACCGGGGAGCTGTTTTTT

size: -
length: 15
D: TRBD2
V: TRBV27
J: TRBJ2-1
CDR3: CASAPGTSGTNEQFF
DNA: TGTGCCAGCGCCCCCGGGACTAGCGGGACCAATGAGCAGTTCTTC

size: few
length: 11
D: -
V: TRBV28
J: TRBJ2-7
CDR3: CASSRAYEQYF
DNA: TGTGCCAGCAGTAGGGCCTACGAGCAGTACTTC

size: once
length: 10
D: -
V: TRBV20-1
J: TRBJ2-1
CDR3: CSAIDNEQFF
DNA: TGCAGTGCCATTGACAATGAGCAGTTCTTC

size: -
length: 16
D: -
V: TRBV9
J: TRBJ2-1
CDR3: CASSGRGGLVSNEQFF
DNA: TGTGCCAGCAGCGGGAGAGGGGGGCTAGTAAGCAATGAGCAGTTCTTC

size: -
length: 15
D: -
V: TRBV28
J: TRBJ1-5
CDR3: CASSLRGDSNQPQHF
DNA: TGTGCCAGCAGTTTGAGGGGGGATAGCAATCAGCCCCAGCATTTT

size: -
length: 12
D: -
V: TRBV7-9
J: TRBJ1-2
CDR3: CASSPQRAGYTF
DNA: TGTGCCAGCAGCCCCCAAAGGGCTGGCTACACCTTC

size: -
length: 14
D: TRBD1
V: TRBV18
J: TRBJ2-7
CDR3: CASSPRDSSYEQYF
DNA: TGTGCCAGCTCACCACGGGACAGCTCCTACGAGCAGTACTTC

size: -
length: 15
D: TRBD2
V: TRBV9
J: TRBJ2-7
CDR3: CASSPAGTSGSEQYF
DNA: TGTGCCAGCAGCCCGGCCGGGACTAGCGGGAGCGAGCAGTACTTC

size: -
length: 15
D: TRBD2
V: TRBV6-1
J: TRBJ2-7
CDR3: CASSEEPTSGYEQYF
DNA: TGTGCCAGCAGTGAAGAACCGACTAGCGGCTACGAGCAGTACTTC

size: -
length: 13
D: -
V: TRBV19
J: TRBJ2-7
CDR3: CASSHRVRDEQYF
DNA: TGTGCCAGTAGTCACAGGGTTAGGGACGAGCAGTACTTC

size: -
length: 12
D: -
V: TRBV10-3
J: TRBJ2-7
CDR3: CAIRRTAYEQYF
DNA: TGTGCCATCAGGCGGACAGCCTACGAGCAGTACTTC

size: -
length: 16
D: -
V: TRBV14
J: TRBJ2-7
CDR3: CASSQAGAGWGYEQYF
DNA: TGTGCCAGCAGCCAAGCCGGGGCAGGTTGGGGTTACGAGCAGTACTTC

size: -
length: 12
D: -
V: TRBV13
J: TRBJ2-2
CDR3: CASSSSPGELFF
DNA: TGTGCCAGCAGCTCCAGCCCCGGGGAGCTGTTTTTT

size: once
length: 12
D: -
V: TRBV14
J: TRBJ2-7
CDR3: CASSQVAYEQYF
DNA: TGTGCCAGCAGCCAAGTGGCCTACGAGCAGTACTTC

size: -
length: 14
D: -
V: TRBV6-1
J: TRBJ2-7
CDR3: CASSGEYITYEQYF
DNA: TGTGCCAGCAGTGGAGAATATATCACCTACGAGCAGTACTTC

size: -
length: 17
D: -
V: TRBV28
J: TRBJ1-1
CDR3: CASSGAQILYMNTEAFF
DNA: TGTGCCAGCAGTGGGGCCCAAATTTTGTATATGAACACTGAAGCTTTCTTT

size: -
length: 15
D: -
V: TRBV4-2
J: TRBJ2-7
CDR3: CASSQDIGGSDEQYF
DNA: TGTGCCAGCAGCCAAGATATAGGGGGTTCCGACGAGCAGTACTTC

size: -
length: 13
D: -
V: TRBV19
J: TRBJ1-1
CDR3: CASSMSRGTEAFF
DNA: TGTGCCAGTAGTATGTCGAGGGGCACTGAAGCTTTCTTT

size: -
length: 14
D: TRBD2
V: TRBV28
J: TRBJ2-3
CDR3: CASSIAGATDTQYF
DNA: TGTGCCAGCAGTATAGCGGGAGCCACAGATACGCAGTATTTT

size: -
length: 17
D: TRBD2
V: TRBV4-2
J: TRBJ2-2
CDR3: CASSPRTSGYGTGELFF
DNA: TGTGCCAGCAGCCCCAGGACTAGCGGGTATGGAACCGGGGAGCTGTTTTTT

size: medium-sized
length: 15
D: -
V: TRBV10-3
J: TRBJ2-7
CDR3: CAISDPTGGFYEQYF
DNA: TGTGCCATCAGTGACCCGACAGGAGGGTTCTACGAGCAGTACTTC

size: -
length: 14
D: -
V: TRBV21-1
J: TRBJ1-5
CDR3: CASSKGRIFWPQHF
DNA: TGTGCCAGCAGTAAGGGGCGTATCTTTTGGCCCCAGCATTTT

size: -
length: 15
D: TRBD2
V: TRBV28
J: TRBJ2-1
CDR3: CASSPRTSGHNEQFF
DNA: TGTGCCAGCAGTCCTCGGACTAGCGGGCACAATGAGCAGTTCTTC

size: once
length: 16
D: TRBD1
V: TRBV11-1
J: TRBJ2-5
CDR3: CASSSGQGDFQETQYF
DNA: TGTGCCAGCAGCTCCGGACAGGGGGATTTCCAAGAGACCCAGTACTTC

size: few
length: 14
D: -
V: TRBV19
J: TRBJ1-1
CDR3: CASSITSSNTEAFF
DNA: TGTGCCAGTAGTATAACCTCGTCTAACACTGAAGCTTTCTTT

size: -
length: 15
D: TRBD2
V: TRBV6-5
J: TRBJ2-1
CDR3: CASSYFSGSRDEQFF
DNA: TGTGCCAGCAGTTACTTTAGCGGGAGCAGGGATGAGCAGTTCTTC

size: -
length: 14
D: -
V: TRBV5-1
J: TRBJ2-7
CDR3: CASSPPGTNYEQYF
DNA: TGCGCCAGCAGCCCACCCGGGACAAACTACGAGCAGTACTTC

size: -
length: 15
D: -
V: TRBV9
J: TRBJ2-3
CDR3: CASSVSLAAADTQYF
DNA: TGTGCCAGCAGCGTAAGTCTAGCAGCCGCAGATACGCAGTATTTT

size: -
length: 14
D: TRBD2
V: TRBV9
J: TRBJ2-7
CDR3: CASSVVAGSYEQYF
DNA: TGTGCCAGCAGCGTAGTAGCGGGCTCCTACGAGCAGTACTTC

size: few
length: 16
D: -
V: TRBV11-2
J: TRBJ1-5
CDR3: CASSLDPGPLGGPQHF
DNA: TGTGCCAGCAGCTTAGATCCAGGACCCTTAGGAGGGCCCCAGCATTTT

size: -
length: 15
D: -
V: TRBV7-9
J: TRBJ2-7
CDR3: CASSSEGSLSYEQYF
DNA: TGTGCCAGCAGCTCTGAGGGGTCACTCTCCTACGAGCAGTACTTC

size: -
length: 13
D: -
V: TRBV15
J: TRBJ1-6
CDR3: CATTKGDNSPLHF
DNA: TGTGCCACAACCAAGGGGGATAATTCACCCCTCCACTTT

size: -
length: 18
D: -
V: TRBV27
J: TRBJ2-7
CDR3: CASSYGTDNRYSSYEQYF
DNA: TGTGCCAGCAGCTACGGGACGGACAACCGCTACAGCTCCTACGAGCAGTACTTC

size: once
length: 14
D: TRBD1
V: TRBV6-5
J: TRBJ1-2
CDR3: CASSPGTDFYGYTF
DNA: TGTGCCAGCAGCCCCGGGACAGACTTCTATGGCTACACCTTC

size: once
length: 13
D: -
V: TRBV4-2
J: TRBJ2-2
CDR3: CASSQGGTGELFF
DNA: TGTGCCAGCAGCCAGGGGGGCACCGGGGAGCTGTTTTTT

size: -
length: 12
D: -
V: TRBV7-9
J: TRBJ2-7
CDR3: CASRSGSYEQYF
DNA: TGTGCCAGCCGGAGCGGGTCCTACGAGCAGTACTTC

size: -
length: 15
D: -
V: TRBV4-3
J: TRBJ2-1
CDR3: CASRIDSLSYNEQFF
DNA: TGCGCCAGCAGAATCGACAGTCTCTCCTACAATGAGCAGTTCTTC

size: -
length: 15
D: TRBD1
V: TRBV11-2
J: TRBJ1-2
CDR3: CASSLSTGGDYGYTF
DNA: TGTGCCAGCAGCTTATCGACAGGGGGGGACTATGGCTACACCTTC